This T cell receptor beta chain derives from a study of blood T cell repertoires in COVID-19. Study-level background: T cells, B-cell-depleted T cells, or PBMCs supplied cDNA or gDNA.

This clone was recorded only once. Some clones are missing from TCRdb's copy, which holds only in-frame ones; the method was immunoSEQ multiplex PCR. The sample has about 110,000 clones; 60% to 85% are singletons. The CDR3 spans 15 residues. CDR1 is SGHDN and CDR2 is FVKESK in the germline V gene. J lost 4 bases, V lost 4 bases, and 6 bases had no gene match. V is TRBV14 and J is TRBJ1-4, with TRBD1 identical over 7 bases. Sequenced input: peripheral blood. The clonotype comes from a man of 80 years or more with COVID-19, enrolled during active disease. CDR3 region: CASSPLQGSNEKLFF. The CDR3 DNA is TGTGCCAGCAGCCCTCTACAGGGGAGTAATGAAAAACTGTTTTTT.